This entry describes one TCR beta chain. Its antigen is unknown. The PCR was carried out with 60 Vbeta primers and 13 Jbeta primers. Sequenced by immunoSEQ multiplex PCR; TCRdb stores in-frame clones only, minus some. This sample has some 100,000 clones; approximately 75% occur once, and the top ten carry under 3.5%. This sample was included in a study of cytomegalovirus exposure and HLA in healthy donors. Overall study context: Genetic ancestry analysis placed around 76% of the 350 to 500 donors that were genotyped in the Caucasian-associated cluster.

Study results and limitations: Later work found that TCR association rates differed between HLA loci; DRB1 had the most and HLA-C the fewest.

The junction had 4 bases not matched to a gene; V was cut back by 6 bases and J by 0 bases. Germline CDR1 is SGHTA and CDR2 is FQGNSA. The length of the CDR3 is 16 residues. Sequencing input: PBMCs. The TCR sequence derives from a female donor in good health and CMV-seropositive. The chain employs TRBV7-2 and TRBJ2-3; 12 bases align to TRBD2. Written as DNA, the CDR3 is TGTGCCAGCAGGTTTACTAGCGGGGGGAGCACAGATACGCAGTATTTT. It codes for CASRFTSGGSTDTQYF.